Listed below are T cell receptor beta chains from one sample, sequenced in a study of PD-1 blockade in classical Hodgkin lymphoma. Using immunoSEQ multiplex PCR, the repertoire was profiled, and TCRdb retains in-frame clones only, with some absent. Of tens of thousands of clones in the sample, approximately 91% were seen once. Sequencing input: peripheral blood mononuclear cells (PBMCs). The receptors stem from a human donor with classical Hodgkin lymphoma. Each CDR3 is given with its conserved first and last residue. Each record gives: J gene, V gene, clone size, D gene, CDR3 protein, CDR3 DNA. A D gene is named only where the DNA matches it firmly. Clone sizes are given selectively: once, few, many, or a class where the clone is expanded.

j_call: TRBJ2-1
v_call: TRBV28
clone_size: .
d_call: TRBD2
cdr3_aa: CASSPDYWTSRANEQFF
cdr3_nt: TGTGCCAGCAGTCCGGATTATTGGACTAGTCGGGCCAATGAGCAGTTCTTC

j_call: TRBJ1-3
v_call: TRBV28
clone_size: .
d_call: .
cdr3_aa: CASSPDGGNTIYF
cdr3_nt: TGTGCCAGCAGCCCTGATGGTGGAAACACCATATATTTT

j_call: TRBJ1-1
v_call: TRBV27
clone_size: .
d_call: .
cdr3_aa: CASSPQDGSFGAFF
cdr3_nt: TGTGCCAGCAGTCCCCAGGATGGGTCATTTGGAGCTTTCTTT

j_call: TRBJ2-6
v_call: TRBV7-7
clone_size: .
d_call: .
cdr3_aa: CASSMRRKCQSRANVLTF
cdr3_nt: TGTGCCAGCAGCATGAGACGTAAGTGCCAAAGTCGGGCCAACGTCCTGACTTTC

j_call: TRBJ2-3
v_call: TRBV11-2
clone_size: .
d_call: .
cdr3_aa: CASSSPIFGRGSSTDTQYF
cdr3_nt: TGTGCCAGCAGCTCGCCTATCTTCGGCAGGGGTTCTAGCACAGATACGCAGTATTTT

j_call: TRBJ2-1
v_call: TRBV6-1
clone_size: .
d_call: .
cdr3_aa: CASRTGTRGYNEQFF
cdr3_nt: TGTGCCAGCAGGACCGGGACGCGTGGCTACAATGAGCAGTTCTTC

j_call: TRBJ2-5
v_call: TRBV6-5
clone_size: few
d_call: TRBD1
cdr3_aa: CASSYFGDRAGETQYF
cdr3_nt: TGTGCCAGCAGTTACTTCGGGGACAGGGCTGGGGAGACCCAGTACTTC

j_call: TRBJ2-3
v_call: TRBV4-2
clone_size: .
d_call: TRBD2
cdr3_aa: CASSQEREGTDTQYF
cdr3_nt: TGTGCCAGCAGCCAAGAGCGGGAGGGCACAGATACGCAGTATTTT

j_call: TRBJ1-2
v_call: TRBV27
clone_size: .
d_call: TRBD1
cdr3_aa: CASSPTGTGGSYGYTF
cdr3_nt: TGTGCCAGCAGTCCGACCGGGACAGGGGGCAGCTATGGCTACACCTTC

j_call: TRBJ2-2
v_call: TRBV2
clone_size: .
d_call: .
cdr3_aa: CASSRGGELFF
cdr3_nt: TGTGCCAGCAGTAGGGGCGGGGAGCTGTTTTTT

j_call: TRBJ2-2
v_call: TRBV19
clone_size: .
d_call: .
cdr3_aa: CASSIVGLRGTGELFF
cdr3_nt: TGTGCCAGTAGTATAGTAGGCCTAAGGGGCACCGGGGAGCTGTTTTTT

j_call: TRBJ2-1
v_call: TRBV9
clone_size: .
d_call: .
cdr3_aa: CASSVTGGPYNEQFF
cdr3_nt: TGTGCCAGCAGCGTAACCGGTGGGCCCTACAATGAGCAGTTCTTC

j_call: TRBJ2-2
v_call: TRBV19
clone_size: .
d_call: .
cdr3_aa: CASIRGQVGSANTGELFF
cdr3_nt: TGTGCCAGCATCCGCGGGCAGGTGGGATCCGCGAACACCGGGGAGCTGTTTTTT

j_call: TRBJ1-1
v_call: TRBV2
clone_size: .
d_call: .
cdr3_aa: CASSQATDTEAFF
cdr3_nt: TGTGCCAGCAGTCAGGCGACGGACACTGAAGCTTTCTTT